This entry features one T cell receptor (beta chain) sequence. This clone was picked up many times. Its antigen target is currently unknown. The sample holds no much larger clone one base away, and base qualities are not on file. This specimen belongs to a study of metastatic and nonmetastatic thyroid tumors (TCRdb year 2020). Context from the whole study: Repertoires were compared across peripheral blood and tumor or nodule tissue samples from malignant and benign thyroid patients. Points the paper makes about the study in general: In both blood and tumor samples, malignant tumors were reported to have significantly higher TCR beta diversity than benign nodules.

Including cysteine and phenylalanine, the CDR3 has 15 amino acids. Only the CDR3 portion is preserved as DNA: 45 bases, with reading frame beginning at the first base. Ends trimmed: V by 4 bases, J by 0 bases; bases unmatched to a gene: 7. The germline V gene encodes CDR1 GTSNPN and CDR2 SVGIG (reference sequence). Libraries were made using PCR. The sample was run on an Illumina HiSeq 4000. High-throughput sequencing was used to profile the TCR beta-chain CDR3 region of every patient. The study's processing was this. The researchers built a classifier to tell apart papillary thyroid cancer patients with distant metastasis, based on CDR3 differences among clinicopathological groups. Repertoire diversity was assessed with the Shannon index, and tumor-blood repertoire similarity with the Morisita-Horn index. TCRdb's own reprocessing of the public reads used fastp at Q25 and MiXCR and kept productive beta chains. The V and J calls were determined by TCRdb, not by the authors. This sample is represented by 25,000 or so clones; roughly 26% of them were singletons. The ten largest account for more than 5% of the sample.

No patient had received any treatment before thyroid surgery. The study retrospectively analysed patient clinical samples collected from about 2012 to 2019 using T-cell receptor beta sequencing. The material sequenced was blood. The rearranged chain carries TRBV30 and TRBJ2-3; TRBD1 matches 7 bases in the middle. The clonotype was recovered from a female donor with papillary thyroid cancer or a benign thyroid nodule (not recorded which). Some clones in this sample may be carry-over from other donors' samples. The sequence in DNA is TGTGCCTGGAACCCAATCAGGGGGAGCACAGATACGCAGTATTTT. It translates as CAWNPIRGSTDTQYF.